Described below is a single T cell receptor beta chain sequence and its context. What it recognizes is unknown. Specified time point: week 11, during vaccination. All doses held 300 ug of mutant IDH1 20-mer peptide, with topical imiquimod. This sample stems from a study of a mutant IDH1 vaccine in newly diagnosed glioma. Data came from immunoSEQ multiplex PCR; TCRdb stores just in-frame clones and leaves some out. This table holds roughly 60,000 clones, 84% found once. The germline CDR1 and CDR2 sequences are LNHDA and SQIVND (reference sequence). V gave up 5 bases and J gave up 8 bases, with 12 bases separating them. The CDR3 has 13 residues. Study conclusions and caveats: Vaccine-induced immune responses occurred in more than 80% of patients. Changes to the top peripheral T cell clonotypes appeared unrelated to pseudoprogression.

The gene calls are TRBV19 and TRBJ1-4; TRBD1 might be the D (5 bases). Sequences were derived from PBMCs, sampled from a glioma patient whose treatment included an IDH1 peptide vaccine. The sequence came from a young man with glioma. Here the CDR3 DNA reads TGTGCCAGTAGTGCCCTCCGGGGGGAAAAACTGTTTTTT. It translates to CASSALRGEKLFF.